The rows below give T cell receptor beta chains drawn from one sample of a study of T cells in Graves' hyperthyroidism and ophthalmopathy. From the multiplex PCR reads, TCRdb called clonotypes with MiXCR, one entry per CDR3 protein. The sample yields about 840,000 distinct CDR3 sequences, around 39% seen once. The sequencing input was blood. The receptor source for this set is a young man with Graves' hyperthyroidism. CDR3s include the opening cysteine and the closing phenylalanine or tryptophan. Fields, in order: clone size, J gene, V gene, D gene, CDR3 DNA, CDR3 protein. The D gene is left open where the match is weak. Clone sizes are given selectively: once, few, many, or a class where the clone is expanded.

>few|TRBJ2-7|TRBV28|TRBD2
TGTGCCAGCACGTTGGCGGGAGAGTCCTACGAGCAGTACTTC
CASTLAGESYEQYF
>many|TRBJ2-7|TRBV11-2|NA
TGTGCCAGCAGCGGGGGGCACACCCACTCCTACGAGCAGTACTTC
CASSGGHTHSYEQYF
>NA|TRBJ2-5|TRBV11-2|TRBD2
TGTGCCAGCAGCGGCCTTCGCGGGAGGTCGGAGACCCAGTACTTC
CASSGLRGRSETQYF
>once|TRBJ1-1|TRBV20-1|TRBD1
TGCAGTGCCTTGACAGGGGGGCCCACTGAAGCTTTCTTT
CSALTGGPTEAFF
>NA|TRBJ1-4|TRBV6-5|TRBD1
TGTGCCAGCAGTTACCGGGCAGGGGGTAATGAAAAACTGTTTTTT
CASSYRAGGNEKLFF
>few|TRBJ1-1|TRBV20-1|NA
TGCAGTGCTAGAGCCTATACTCGGGTGAACACTGAAGCTTTCTTT
CSARAYTRVNTEAFF
>NA|TRBJ2-2|TRBV4-1|NA
TGCGCCAGCAGCCAAGACTGGGGGTTCGCCGGGGAGCTGTTTTTT
CASSQDWGFAGELFF
>NA|TRBJ1-6|TRBV20-1|NA
TGCAGTGCTAGAGATCCCCCGGTCGGGGGAAACTCACCCCTCCACTTT
CSARDPPVGGNSPLHF
>few|TRBJ2-5|TRBV7-9|TRBD1
TGTGCCAGCAGCGGTGGACAGGGCCCTAACCAAGAGACCCAGTACTTC
CASSGGQGPNQETQYF
>NA|TRBJ1-5|TRBV5-6|TRBD1
TGTGCCAGCAGCTCAGGGGGCGATGAGCCCCAGCATTTT
CASSSGGDEPQHF
>few|TRBJ2-5|TRBV7-2|NA
TGTGCCAGCAGCCCCGGACCTACAGAGACCCAGTACTTC
CASSPGPTETQYF
>few|TRBJ2-7|TRBV27|NA
TGTGCCAGCATTGGCGGGCCTGCCTACGAGCAGTACTTC
CASIGGPAYEQYF
>few|TRBJ2-5|TRBV5-5|NA
TGTGCCAGCAGCTTGTTCTCCAGCGCCCAAGAGACCCAGTACTTC
CASSLFSSAQETQYF
>NA|TRBJ2-7|TRBV7-7|NA
TGTGCTAGCAGCTTAGAAGGGAGTTACCCTGGACTGTTTTACGAGCAGTACTTC
CASSLEGSYPGLFYEQYF
>few|TRBJ1-5|TRBV7-9|TRBD1
TGTGCCAGCAGCCCCGGACAGGGAGGGGGCAATCAGCCCCAGCATTTT
CASSPGQGGGNQPQHF
>NA|TRBJ1-6|TRBV7-2|NA
TGTGCCAGCAGCTCCGGAGATAATTCACCCCTCCACTTT
CASSSGDNSPLHF
>NA|TRBJ2-5|TRBV2|NA
TGTGCCAGCAGTGAACGGGGAAAGACCCAGTACTTC
CASSERGKTQYF
>few|TRBJ1-2|TRBV5-1|NA
TGCGCCAGCAGCTTGGATTCAGCACCTAACTATGGCTACACCTTC
CASSLDSAPNYGYTF
>NA|TRBJ2-7|TRBV7-9|TRBD1
TGTGCCAGCAGCCCACAGGGGGTGGACGAGCAGTACTTC
CASSPQGVDEQYF
>NA|TRBJ1-5|TRBV2|NA
TGTGCCAGCAGGTGGAGGGGCAGGCAAGAGAACGAGCATTTT
CASRWRGRQENEHF
>few|TRBJ1-2|TRBV20-1|TRBD1
TGCAGTGCAACAAACAGGGGGCAGGGCTATGGCTACACCTTC
CSATNRGQGYGYTF
>many|TRBJ2-7|TRBV29-1|NA
TGCAGCGTTGAAAGGCCTGGGGTGGACGAGCAGTACTTC
CSVERPGVDEQYF
>many|TRBJ2-7|TRBV29-1|NA
TGCAGCGTTGAGGGCCCCTACTACGAGCAGTACTTC
CSVEGPYYEQYF
>NA|TRBJ2-7|TRBV5-1|TRBD2
TGCGCCAGCAGCCAGGGACTAGCGGGAGCCGGCGAGCAGTACTTC
CASSQGLAGAGEQYF
>many|TRBJ1-1|TRBV2|NA
TGTGCCAGCTGGGGGTCGACGCGTGAAGCTTTCTTT
CASWGSTREAFF
>NA|TRBJ1-3|TRBV20-1|TRBD1
TGCAGTGCTAGAAGAGGGACAGTATCTGGAAACACCATATATTTT
CSARRGTVSGNTIYF
>few|TRBJ1-5|TRBV19|NA
TGTGCCAGTAGCAGAGGACAGCCGGGAGAGCAGCCCCAGCATTTT
CASSRGQPGEQPQHF
>NA|TRBJ2-7|TRBV2|TRBD1
TGTGCCAGCAGGGGGACAGGGGACGAGTCCGAGCAGTACTTC
CASRGTGDESEQYF
>few|TRBJ1-2|TRBV3-1|NA
TGTGCCAGCACGGGGTTTGGGGATGGCTACACCTTC
CASTGFGDGYTF
>NA|TRBJ1-1|TRBV7-3|NA
TGTGCCAGCAGCTCGCGGTACCCGGGACGGAGAAATGAAGCTTTCTTT
CASSSRYPGRRNEAFF
>few|TRBJ2-2|TRBV2|TRBD2
TGTGCCAGCAGTGCTCAGGGACTAGCGGGAGACACCGGGGAGCTGTTTTTT
CASSAQGLAGDTGELFF